This entry concerns a single TCR beta chain. Trimming removed 0 bases from V and 12 bases from J, with 11 bases in between. This CDR3 region has 11 residues. Germline CDR1 DFQATT, CDR2 SNEGSKA (reference sequence). Original methodology: Amplification of reference gene primers provided the estimated nucleated cell counts. Assay used: immunoSEQ multiplex PCR; TCRdb lists only in-frame clones, some missing. Clonal size and the V and J genes are those of that table, whereas D and trimming came from the DNA. Among roughly 390,000 clones listed, around 87% were seen once. The entry originates in a study of blood T cell repertoires in COVID-19.

This clonotype originated in a young woman with COVID-19, enrolled during active disease. Material: peripheral blood. The chain is built from TRBV20-1 and TRBJ1-2; D is uncertain. The CDR3 spells CSARDLSRNTF. The CDR3 DNA is TGCAGTGCTAGAGATCTTTCTAGGAACACCTTC.